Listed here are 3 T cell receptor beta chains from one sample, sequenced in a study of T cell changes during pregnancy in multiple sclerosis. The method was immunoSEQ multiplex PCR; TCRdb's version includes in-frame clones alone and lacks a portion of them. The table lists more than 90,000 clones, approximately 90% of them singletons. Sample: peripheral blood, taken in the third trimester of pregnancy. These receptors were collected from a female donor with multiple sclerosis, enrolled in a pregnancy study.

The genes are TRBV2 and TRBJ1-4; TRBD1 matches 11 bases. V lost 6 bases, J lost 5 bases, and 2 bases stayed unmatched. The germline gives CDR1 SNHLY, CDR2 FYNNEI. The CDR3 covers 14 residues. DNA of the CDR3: TGTGCCAGCAGACGGGACAGGGGGAATGAAAAACTGTTTTTT. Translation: CASRRDRGNEKLFF.

CDR3 coding DNA: TGCGCCAGCAGCTCTAGCGGGAGCTCCGGATATAATATTGAAGAGACCCAGTACTTC. Its translation is CASSSSGSSGYNIEETQYF. The J gene is TRBJ2-5, the V gene TRBV5-1, with TRBD2 identical over 10 bases. CDR1 and CDR2 from the germline V gene are SGHRS and YFSETQ. The CDR3 contains 19 residues. Trimming took 3 bases from V and 3 from J; bases not matched to a gene: 17.

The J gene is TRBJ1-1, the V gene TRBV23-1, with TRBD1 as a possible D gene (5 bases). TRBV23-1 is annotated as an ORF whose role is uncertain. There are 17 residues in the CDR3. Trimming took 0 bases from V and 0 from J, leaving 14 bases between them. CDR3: CASSQSARRGVNTEAFF. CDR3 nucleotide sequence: TGCGCCAGCAGTCAATCCGCCCGGAGGGGCGTGAACACTGAAGCTTTCTTT.